This entry is about one T cell receptor (beta chain). Antigen specificity is unknown. TCRdb keeps only in-frame clones here, not all; method: immunoSEQ multiplex PCR. The sample carries 84,000 or so clones, roughly 89% recorded once. The sample belongs to a study of graft-versus-host responses after intestinal transplantation. Study context: Each transplant was multivisceral, liver-intestinal, or isolated intestinal. All recipients got anti-thymocyte globulin induction, then tacrolimus and steroids for approximately 3 years. Broader study findings: The recipient marrow held GvH clones, and some of them showed up first in ileum or blood.

Germline V gene data show CDR1 as SGHRS and CDR2 as YFSETQ. This CDR3 has 14 residues. With V trimmed by 3 bases and J by 2 bases, 5 bases remained unmatched. The specimen comprised unstimulated CD4+ T cells sorted from spleen or lymph node cells, sampled before intestinal transplant. The receptor was derived from a human donor who received an intestinal transplant. The chain joins TRBV5-1 to TRBJ2-7; 7 nucleotides agree with TRBD1. In DNA form, the CDR3 reads TGCGCCAGCAGCTCGCGACAGGGCACCTACGAGCAGTACTTC. It encodes CASSSRQGTYEQYF.